The clone carrying this T cell receptor beta chain turned up a few times. Method: immunoSEQ multiplex PCR; TCRdb's copy keeps in-frame clones and lacks some. The sample lists a few million clones; more than 90% were seen once. This specimen belongs to a study of shared clonotypes between healthy human individuals. Splitting of CD4+ cells produced CD45RA+ naive and CD45RA-negative memory subsets. The V end was cut by 2 bases, the J end by 5 bases, with 6 bases between. Germline CDR1 is ENHRY and CDR2 is SYGVKD. CDR3 length: 12 residues. Material for sequencing was naive CD4+ T cells sorted from blood. As for subset: CD45RA+ positively selected. The genes are TRBV10-3 and TRBJ1-2; no clear D gene. This TCR came from a man aged 18 to 35 in good health. The CDR3 DNA sequence: TGTGCCATCAGTGAGAGTAGGTATGGCTACACCTTC. Translation gives CAISESRYGYTF.